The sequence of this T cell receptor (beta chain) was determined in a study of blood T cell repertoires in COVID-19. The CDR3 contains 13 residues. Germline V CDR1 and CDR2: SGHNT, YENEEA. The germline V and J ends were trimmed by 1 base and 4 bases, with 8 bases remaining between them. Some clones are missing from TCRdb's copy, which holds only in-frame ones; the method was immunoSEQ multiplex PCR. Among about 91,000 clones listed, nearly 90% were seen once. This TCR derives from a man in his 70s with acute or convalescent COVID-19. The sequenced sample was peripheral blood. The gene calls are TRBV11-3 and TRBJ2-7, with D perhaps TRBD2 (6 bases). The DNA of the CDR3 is TGTGCCAGCAGCTTAGCTAGCGCTTACGAGCAGTACTTC. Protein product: CASSLASAYEQYF.